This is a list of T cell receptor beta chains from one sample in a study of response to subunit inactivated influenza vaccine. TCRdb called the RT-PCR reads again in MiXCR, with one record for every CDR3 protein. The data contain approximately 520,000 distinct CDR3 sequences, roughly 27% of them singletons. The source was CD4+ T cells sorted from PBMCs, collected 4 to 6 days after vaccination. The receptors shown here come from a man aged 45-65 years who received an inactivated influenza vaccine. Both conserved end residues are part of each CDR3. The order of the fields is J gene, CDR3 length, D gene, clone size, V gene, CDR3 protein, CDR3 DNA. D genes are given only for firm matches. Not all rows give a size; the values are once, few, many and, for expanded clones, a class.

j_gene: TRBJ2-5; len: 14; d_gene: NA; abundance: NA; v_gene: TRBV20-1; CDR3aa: CSARDPNYQETQYF; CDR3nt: TGCAGTGCTAGAGATCCCAACTACCAAGAGACCCAGTACTTC
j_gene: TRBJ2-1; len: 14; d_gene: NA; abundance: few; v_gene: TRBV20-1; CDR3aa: CSAISGSSYNEQFF; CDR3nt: TGCAGTGCTATTAGCGGAAGCTCCTACAATGAGCAGTTCTTC
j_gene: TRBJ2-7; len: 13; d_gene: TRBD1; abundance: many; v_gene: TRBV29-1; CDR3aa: CSVEIQGTYEQYF; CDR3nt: TGCAGCGTTGAAATACAGGGGACCTACGAGCAGTACTTC
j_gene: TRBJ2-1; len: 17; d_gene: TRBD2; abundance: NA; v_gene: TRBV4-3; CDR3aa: CASSQGTGRQREGEQFF; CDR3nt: TGCGCCAGCAGCCAAGGCACCGGACGGCAGCGGGAGGGTGAGCAGTTCTTC
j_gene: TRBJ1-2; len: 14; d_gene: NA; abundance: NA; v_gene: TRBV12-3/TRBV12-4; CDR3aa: CASSLQQGAYGYTF; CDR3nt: TGTGCCAGCAGTTTACAGCAGGGCGCCTATGGCTACACCTTC
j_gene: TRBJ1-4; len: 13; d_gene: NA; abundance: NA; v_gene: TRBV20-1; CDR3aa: CSARSRMREKLFF; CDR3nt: TGCAGTGCTAGATCTAGGATGCGGGAAAAACTGTTTTTT
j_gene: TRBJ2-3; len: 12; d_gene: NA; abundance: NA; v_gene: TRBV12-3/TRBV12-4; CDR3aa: CASTPQATSLYF; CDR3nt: TGTGCCAGCACCCCCCAGGCTACTTCATTGTATTTT
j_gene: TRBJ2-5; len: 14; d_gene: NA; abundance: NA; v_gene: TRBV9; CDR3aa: CASSVAVGQETQYF; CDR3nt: TGTGCCAGCAGCGTGGCGGTGGGGCAAGAGACCCAGTACTTC
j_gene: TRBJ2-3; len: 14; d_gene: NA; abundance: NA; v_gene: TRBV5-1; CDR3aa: CASRDGRGSDTQYF; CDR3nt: TGCGCCAGCAGGGACGGGAGAGGTTCAGATACGCAGTATTTT
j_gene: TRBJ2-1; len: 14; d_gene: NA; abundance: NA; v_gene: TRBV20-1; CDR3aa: CSARVGGNRNEQFF; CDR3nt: TGCAGTGCTAGAGTCGGGGGTAATCGCAATGAGCAGTTCTTC
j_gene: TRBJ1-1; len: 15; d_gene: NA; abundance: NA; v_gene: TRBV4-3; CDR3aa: CASSQEGGGRTEAFF; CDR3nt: TGCGCCAGCAGCCAAGAAGGAGGGGGACGAACTGAAGCTTTCTTT
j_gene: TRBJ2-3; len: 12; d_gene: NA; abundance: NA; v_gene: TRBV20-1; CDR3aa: CSARHDTDTQYF; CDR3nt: TGCAGTGCGCGCCATGACACAGATACGCAGTATTTT
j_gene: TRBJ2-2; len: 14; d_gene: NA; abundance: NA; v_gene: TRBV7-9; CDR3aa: CASSPPLNTGELFF; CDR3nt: TGTGCCAGCAGCCCCCCCTTGAACACCGGGGAGCTGTTTTTT
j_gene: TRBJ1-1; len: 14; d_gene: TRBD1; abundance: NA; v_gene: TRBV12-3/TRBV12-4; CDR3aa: CASSFTDRGAEAFF; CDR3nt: TGTGCCAGCAGCTTCACGGACAGGGGGGCTGAAGCTTTCTTT
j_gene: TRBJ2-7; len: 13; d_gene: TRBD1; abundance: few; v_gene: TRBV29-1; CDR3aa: CSVEGTGVHEQYF; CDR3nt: TGCAGCGTTGAAGGGACAGGGGTCCACGAGCAGTACTTC
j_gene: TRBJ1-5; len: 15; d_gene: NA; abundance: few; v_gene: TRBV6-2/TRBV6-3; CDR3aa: CASSFVPRSNQPQHF; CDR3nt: TGTGCCAGCAGTTTCGTCCCCCGGTCCAATCAGCCCCAGCATTTT
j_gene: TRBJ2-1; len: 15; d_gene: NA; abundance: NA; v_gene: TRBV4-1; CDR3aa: CASSQVGTSYNEQFF; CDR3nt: TGCGCCAGCAGCCAAGTGGGGACAAGTTACAATGAGCAGTTCTTC
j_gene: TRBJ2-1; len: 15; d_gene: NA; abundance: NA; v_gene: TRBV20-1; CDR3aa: CSVLGLTDSYNEQFF; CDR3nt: TGCAGTGTTCTGGGACTGACTGACTCCTACAATGAGCAGTTCTTC
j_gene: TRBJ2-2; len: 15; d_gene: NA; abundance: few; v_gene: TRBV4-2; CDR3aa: CASSPGAQDTGELFF; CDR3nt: TGTGCCAGCAGCCCAGGGGCGCAGGACACCGGGGAGCTGTTTTTT
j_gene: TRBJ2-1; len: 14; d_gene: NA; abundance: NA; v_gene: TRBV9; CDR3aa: CASSVGVGNNEQFF; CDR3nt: TGTGCCAGCAGCGTAGGCGTCGGTAACAATGAGCAGTTCTTC
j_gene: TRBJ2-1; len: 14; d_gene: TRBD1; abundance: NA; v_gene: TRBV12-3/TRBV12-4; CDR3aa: CASFPGTGRNEQFF; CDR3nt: TGTGCCAGCTTTCCCGGGACAGGGCGCAATGAGCAGTTCTTC
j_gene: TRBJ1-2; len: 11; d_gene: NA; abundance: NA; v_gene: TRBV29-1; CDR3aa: CSVDAGNGYTF; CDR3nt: TGCAGCGTTGACGCAGGGAATGGCTACACCTTC
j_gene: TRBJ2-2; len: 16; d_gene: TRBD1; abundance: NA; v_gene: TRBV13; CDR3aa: CASSSQGARGTGELFF; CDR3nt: TGTGCCAGCAGCTCCCAGGGGGCCCGTGGCACCGGGGAGCTGTTTTTT
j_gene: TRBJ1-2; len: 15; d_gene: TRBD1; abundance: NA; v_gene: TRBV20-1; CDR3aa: CSARDWDRRNYGYTF; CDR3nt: TGCAGTGCTAGAGATTGGGACAGGAGGAACTATGGCTACACCTTC
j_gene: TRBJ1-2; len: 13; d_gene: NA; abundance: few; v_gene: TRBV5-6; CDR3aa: CASSYREGYGYTF; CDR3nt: TGTGCCAGCAGCTACAGGGAAGGCTATGGCTACACCTTC
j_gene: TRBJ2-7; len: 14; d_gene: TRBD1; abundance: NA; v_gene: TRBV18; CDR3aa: CASSPRMGQGEQYF; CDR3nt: TGTGCCAGCTCACCACGTATGGGACAGGGCGAGCAGTACTTC
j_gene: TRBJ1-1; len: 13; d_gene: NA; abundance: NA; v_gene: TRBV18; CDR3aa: CASSPAKNTEAFF; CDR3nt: TGTGCCAGCTCACCGGCCAAGAACACTGAAGCTTTCTTT
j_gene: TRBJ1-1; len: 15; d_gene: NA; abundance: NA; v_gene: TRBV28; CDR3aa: CASSYAGRWNTEAFF; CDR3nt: TGTGCCAGCAGTTACGCAGGTCGGTGGAACACTGAAGCTTTCTTT
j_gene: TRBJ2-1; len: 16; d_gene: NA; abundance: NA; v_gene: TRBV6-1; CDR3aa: CASSQSRIIPYNEQFF; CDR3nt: TGTGCCAGCAGTCAAAGCCGGATTATCCCCTACAATGAGCAGTTCTTC